The 29 T cell receptor beta chains below all came from one sample that was sequenced in a study of T-cell reconstitution after alpha-beta-depleted transplantation in children. During its preparation, the TCRbeta library received unique molecular identifiers. MiXCR, applied by TCRdb to the PCR reads, yields one record per CDR3 protein. The top ten clones hold 4.5% to 6% of a sample with almost 500,000 distinct CDR3 sequences, about 12% of them seen once. The starting material was PBMCs from the stem cell graft donor, obtained from the stem cell graft. The origin of the receptors is a human donor who donated a stem cell graft to a child with combined immunodeficiency.

J is TRBJ2-2 and V is TRBV9; no definite D call. Germline V gives CDR1 SGDLS, CDR2 YYNGEE. Trimming took 2 bases from V and 2 from J, leaving 7 bases between them. The CDR3 runs to 14 residues. CDR3 DNA sequence: TGTGCCAGCAGCGTCGCCCTAAACACCGGGGAGCTGTTTTTT. Encoded protein: CASSVALNTGELFF.

This clonotype was detected many times. V and J are TRBV20-1 and TRBJ2-1; maybe TRBD1 (6 bases). Trimming left V 5 bases short and J 5 bases short, with 13 bases between. CDR3 length: 13 amino acids. Germline loops: CDR1 DFQATT, CDR2 SNEGSKA (reference sequence). In DNA form, the CDR3 reads TGCAGTGCTGGACCTACAGGGAACAATGAGCAGTTCTTC. It translates to CSAGPTGNNEQFF.

This clonotype was observed many times. V gene TRBV9 combines with J gene TRBJ2-7, with a possible D match to TRBD1 (5 bases). Germline loops: CDR1 SGDLS, CDR2 YYNGEE. V was pared by 0 bases and J by 2 bases, with 12 bases between. CDR3 size: 15 residues. CDR3 loop: CASSVGYRPTYEQYF. The CDR3 DNA reads TGTGCCAGCAGCGTAGGTTACAGGCCCACCTACGAGCAGTACTTC.

The table lists this clonotype with a few counts. The V gene is TRBV4-2, the J gene TRBJ2-7, with D possibly TRBD2 on 5 matching bases. Germline CDR1 is LGHNA and CDR2 is YNFKEQ. The CDR3 totals 14 residues. V lost 6 bases, J lost 3 bases, and 15 bases lay in between. The CDR3 here is CASRMSDDYYEQYF. The CDR3, as DNA: TGTGCCAGCAGGATGTCGGACGACTACTACGAGCAGTACTTC.

This clonotype was counted many times. The rearrangement links TRBV6-1 to TRBJ2-3, with 14 bases aligning to TRBD2. The CDR3 contains 18 residues. V lost 5 bases and J lost 0; bases outside the gene matches: 7. Per the germline V gene, CDR1 is MNHNS and CDR2 is SASEGT. CDR3 loop: CASSPGTSGSLSTDTQYF. Written as DNA, the CDR3 is TGTGCCAGCAGTCCCGGGACTAGCGGGAGCCTAAGCACAGATACGCAGTATTTT.

This clonotype was counted only a few times. The V call is TRBV28, the J call TRBJ2-3, with unresolved D. The germline V and J ends were trimmed by 8 bases and 2 bases, with 11 bases remaining between them. Germline CDR1 and CDR2: MDHEN and SYDVKM. The CDR3 is made up of 13 amino acids. The CDR3 loop reads CASQRGYTDTQYF. CDR3 DNA sequence: TGTGCCAGCCAGAGAGGATACACAGATACGCAGTATTTT.

The chain couples TRBV5-6 to TRBJ2-5, with D possibly TRBD2 on 5 matching bases. V was cut by 0 bases and J by 9 bases, with 12 bases left in between. This CDR3 has 13 residues. Per germline, CDR1 SGHDT and CDR2 YYEEEE. This CDR3 is CASSLVSMEAQYF. The CDR3 DNA reads as TGTGCCAGCAGCTTGGTGTCTATGGAGGCCCAGTACTTC.

This clonotype was detected a few times. V and J are TRBV5-1 and TRBJ2-5, with 8 bases aligning to TRBD2. Germline loops: CDR1 SGHRS, CDR2 YFSETQ. Unmatched junction bases numbered 6, after V lost 7 bases and J lost 1 base. This CDR3 comprises 14 residues. CDR3 in DNA: TGCGCCAGCGGTTTAGCGGGACGCCAAGAGACCCAGTACTTC. This translates into CASGLAGRQETQYF.

In regard to this clonotype: A read error may explain this, as a much larger clone is one base away. The V and J genes are TRBV24-1 and TRBJ2-5, with unresolved D. The CDR3 totals 11 residues. Germline loops: CDR1 KGHDR, CDR2 SFDVKD. The V gene lost 7 bases and the J gene lost 0 bases, with 2 bases spanning the gap. For the CDR3, the DNA is TGTGCCACCAGGGACCAAGAGACCCAGTACTTC. It yields the protein CATRDQETQYF.

This clonotype was counted a few times. This chain uses TRBV7-8 with TRBJ2-3; D gene uncertain. Germline V gene data show CDR1 as SGHVS and CDR2 as FQNEAQ. The CDR3 totals 15 residues. V was pared by 6 bases and J by 0 bases, with 13 bases between. The CDR3 spells CASRGALESTDTQYF. CDR3 in DNA: TGTGCCAGCAGGGGTGCGTTAGAGAGCACAGATACGCAGTATTTT.

The rearrangement links TRBV7-9 to TRBJ2-1, with D possibly TRBD2 on 6 matching bases. Germline V CDR1 and CDR2: SEHNR, FQNEAQ (reference sequence). The V end was cut by 5 bases, the J end by 8 bases, with 22 bases between. The CDR3 is made up of 16 amino acids. The CDR3, as DNA: TGTGCCAGCAGCCCGAGGGTCGTAACCCCGGGGGATGAGCAGTTCTTC. This codes for CASSPRVVTPGDEQFF.

In this sample, this clonotype turned up a few times. The gene calls are TRBV6-5 and TRBJ2-7, with 9 bases aligning to TRBD1. The CDR3 sequence is 14 residues long. V lost 6 bases, J lost 3 bases, and 6 bases stayed unmatched. Germline V gives CDR1 MNHEY, CDR2 SVGAGI. The CDR3 coding sequence is TGTGCCAGCAGCTACCTGGACAGGGGCTACGAGCAGTACTTC. Its translation is CASSYLDRGYEQYF.

This clonotype was found many times. V is TRBV12-3 or TRBV12-4 and J is TRBJ2-3; D is possibly TRBD2 (7 bases). Trimming took 8 bases from V and 3 from J, leaving 15 bases between them. CDR3 length: 14 amino acids. CDR3 region: CASLDRRGTDTQYF. CDR3 coding DNA: TGTGCCAGCCTCGACAGGCGGGGGACAGATACGCAGTATTTT.

At least ten counts were recorded for this clonotype. This chain uses TRBV12-3 or TRBV12-4 with TRBJ2-3; no clear D. Between the trimmed V and J ends, which lost 6 bases and 0 bases, there was a span of 10 bases. This CDR3 is built from 14 residues. In nucleotides, the CDR3 is TGTGCCAGCAGATTTCAATCTAGCACAGATACGCAGTATTTT. Encoded protein: CASRFQSSTDTQYF.

This clonotype has only a few counts. The chain recombines TRBV12-3 or TRBV12-4 with TRBJ1-5; D is unclear. The CDR3 length is 14 residues. Trimming cost V 4 bases and J 2 bases, with 9 bases left between them. The DNA of the CDR3 is TGTGCCAGCAGTTACAGCCTAGGCAATCAGCCCCAGCATTTT. Its protein product is CASSYSLGNQPQHF.

This clonotype was counted many times. This chain uses TRBV12-3 or TRBV12-4 with TRBJ2-7, with D unclear. The CDR3 contains 15 residues. The germline V and J ends were trimmed by 2 bases and 0 bases, with 11 bases remaining between them. The CDR3 spells CASSLRQAASYEQYF. CDR3 bases: TGTGCCAGCAGTTTACGGCAGGCCGCCTCCTACGAGCAGTACTTC.

For this clonotype: A much larger clone differs from this one at a single base, so this may be a read error. V gene TRBV7-3 combines with J gene TRBJ2-1, with TRBD2 as a possible D gene (6 bases). Germline-derived CDR1 and CDR2 are SGHTA and FQGTGA. The CDR3 covers 16 residues. CDR3 sequence reads: CASSAFGTLEFNGQFF. CDR3 bases: TGTGCCAGCAGCGCCTTCGGGACTCTTGAATTCAATGGGCAGTTCTTC.

This clonotype occurred many times. The chain carries TRBV12-3 or TRBV12-4 and TRBJ2-7; TRBD1 matches 10 bases. This CDR3 contains 16 residues. J was trimmed by 2 bases and V by 2 bases; bases with no gene match: 6. CDR3 protein: CASSLIGTGEAYEQYF. Written as DNA, the CDR3 is TGTGCCAGCAGTTTAATCGGGACAGGGGAAGCCTACGAGCAGTACTTC.

The V call is TRBV7-2, the J call TRBJ2-6; D might be TRBD1 (5 bases). Germline V CDR1 and CDR2: SGHTA, FQGNSA. The germline V and J ends were trimmed by 1 base and 0 bases, with 10 bases remaining between them. The CDR3 contains 17 residues. The CDR3 DNA reads TGTGCCAGCAGCTTAGTGCAGGGCTACTCTGGGGCCAACGTCCTGACTTTC. Translating gives CASSLVQGYSGANVLTF.

The chain carries TRBV6-2 or TRBV6-3 and TRBJ2-1; TRBD1 aligns across 7 bases. The J segment lost 0 bases and the V segment lost 4 bases, leaving 6 bases of the junction unmatched. The CDR3 extends over 16 amino acids. Germline V lookup: CDR1 MNHEY, CDR2 SVGEGT. The CDR3 DNA is TGTGCCAGCAGTTTCTTCGGGACAGCCTCCTACAATGAGCAGTTCTTC. It yields the protein CASSFFGTASYNEQFF.

This clonotype was detected a few times. An end of the junction differs from the germline gene, which may be a read error. In nucleotides, the CDR3 is TGCTGTGCTAGAGATCTCAGGACAGGGGGCGAATATGAGCAGTACTTC. As protein: CCARDLRTGGEYEQYF. The chain carries TRBV20-1 and TRBJ2-7; TRBD1 matches 11 bases. The CDR3 is made up of 16 amino acids. Looked up from germline, CDR1 is DFQATT and CDR2 is SNEGSKA (reference sequence).

This clonotype has at least ten counts. The V call is TRBV12-3 or TRBV12-4, the J call TRBJ2-5; 11 bases are shared with TRBD2. Unmatched junction bases numbered 4, after V lost 9 bases and J lost 4 bases. The CDR3 runs 13 residues. The CDR3 DNA is TGTGCCAGTAGCGGGAGGGGTGGAGAGACCCAGTACTTC. Its translation is CASSGRGGETQYF.

V and J are TRBV11-2 and TRBJ2-1; 11 bases align to TRBD2. CDR1 is SGHAT, CDR2 FQNNGV, per germline. Trimming cost V 3 bases and J 9 bases; bases outside gene matches: 22. The length of the CDR3 is 20 residues. The CDR3 nucleotides are TGTGCCAGCAGCTTTTACAGCCCCTCTCCGACTAGCGGGAATATCGGTGAGCAGTTCTTC. It codes for CASSFYSPSPTSGNIGEQFF.

A few counts support this clonotype. The gene calls are TRBV29-1 and TRBJ2-1; the D gene is possibly TRBD1 (6 bases). Germline CDR1 reads SQVTM; CDR2 reads ANQGSEA. V was shortened by 4 bases and J by 0 bases, with 10 bases between the two germline ends. CDR3 length: 14 residues. The CDR3 coding sequence is TGCAGCGTTGTTCCAGGGGCCTCCTACAATGAGCAGTTCTTC. It codes for CSVVPGASYNEQFF.

This chain connects TRBV12-3 or TRBV12-4 to TRBJ2-1; 10 bases are shared with TRBD2. V was pared by 7 bases and J by 6 bases, with 9 bases of the junction left unmatched. The CDR3 runs 15 residues. The CDR3 DNA reads TGTGCCAGCATTATGGGACTAGCGTCAAGCAATGAGCAGTTCTTC. This encodes CASIMGLASSNEQFF.

The chain employs TRBV12-3 or TRBV12-4 and TRBJ2-5, with TRBD1 matching over 7 bases. The length of the CDR3 is 15 residues. The V segment lost 3 bases and the J segment 3 bases; nucleotides outside the gene matches: 7. The CDR3 DNA reads as TGTGCCAGCAGTTTCGGGACAGCAATTAAAGAGACCCAGTACTTC. Its translation is CASSFGTAIKETQYF.

This sequence joins TRBV29-1 and TRBJ1-2, with TRBD1 matching 10 bases. V lost 7 bases, J lost 0 bases, and 8 bases stayed unmatched. The CDR3 extends over 15 amino acids. Looked up from germline, CDR1 is SQVTM and CDR2 is ANQGSEA. The CDR3 spells CSANEGQGANYGYTF. DNA of the CDR3: TGCAGCGCCAATGAAGGACAGGGGGCTAACTATGGCTACACCTTC.

A word on this clonotype: This may arise from a read error, as a much more abundant clone is one base away. J is TRBJ2-1 and V is TRBV7-9, with D possibly matching TRBD1 (6 bases). The CDR3 loop spans 13 amino acids. Germline V CDR1 and CDR2: SEHNR, FQNEAQ (reference sequence). In nucleotides, the CDR3 is TGTGACAGCAGCCGCCCAGGGGTCGGTGAGCAGTTCTTC. Translating it yields CDSSRPGVGEQFF.

The chain uses TRBV5-6 and TRBJ2-1; tentatively, D is TRBD1 (8 bases). CDR1 and CDR2 from the germline V gene are SGHDT and YYEEEE. The ends were cut back, 4 bases at V and 4 bases at J, with 27 bases in the middle. This CDR3 contains 19 residues. The CDR3 sequence is CASSQERTGTIPLYNEQFF. The CDR3 DNA reads TGTGCCAGCAGCCAGGAGAGGACAGGGACTATTCCCTTGTACAATGAGCAGTTCTTC.